The rows below give T cell receptor beta chains drawn from one sample of a study of technical replicates of blood from a few donors. TCRdb keeps only in-frame clones here, not all; method: immunoSEQ multiplex PCR. The sample lists about 76,000 clones, 65% to 90% occurring once. The specimen was PBMCs. Source of these receptors: a human donor in good health. Some clones in this sample may be carry-over from other donors' samples. CDR3s include the opening cysteine and the closing phenylalanine or tryptophan. A D gene is named only where the DNA matches it firmly. Only some rows state a clone size, as once, few, many or a class for expanded clones.

clone size | J gene | V gene | D gene | CDR3 protein | CDR3 DNA
. | TRBJ2-1 | TRBV6-1 | . | CASSDRGTFGNEQFF | TGTGCCAGCAGTGACAGAGGGACATTCGGGAATGAGCAGTTCTTC
. | TRBJ1-1 | TRBV9 | . | CASSVDPWATEAFF | TGTGCCAGCAGCGTAGACCCTTGGGCCACTGAAGCTTTCTTT
few | TRBJ1-1 | TRBV4-2 | . | CASSQATGSLRVAFF | TGTGCCAGCAGCCAAGCCACAGGCTCTCTCCGCGTAGCTTTCTTT
. | TRBJ1-2 | TRBV28 | TRBD1 | CASSPSIGQGFYGYTF | TGTGCCAGCAGTCCCTCCATTGGACAGGGCTTCTATGGCTACACCTTC
. | TRBJ2-3 | TRBV19 | . | CASSIGQPRTDTQYF | TGTGCCAGTAGTATAGGACAGCCTCGCACAGATACGCAGTATTTT
. | TRBJ2-5 | TRBV6-5 | TRBD2 | CASSPGLETETQYF | TGTGCCAGCAGTCCCGGACTAGAGACGGAGACCCAGTACTTC
. | TRBJ1-1 | TRBV6-1 | TRBD1 | CASSPDRDFTEAFF | TGTGCCAGCAGTCCGGACAGGGATTTCACTGAAGCTTTCTTT
. | TRBJ2-1 | TRBV19 | . | CASSIRGGIKLEEYNEQFF | TGTGCCAGTAGTATAAGGGGCGGGATCAAACTGGAGGAATACAATGAGCAGTTCTTC
. | TRBJ2-5 | TRBV6-5 | TRBD1 | CASSNAGTGMETQYF | TGTGCCAGCAGCAACGCCGGGACAGGGATGGAGACCCAGTACTTC
. | TRBJ1-1 | TRBV6-1 | . | CASSPWGQNTEAFF | TGTGCCAGCAGCCCATGGGGACAGAACACTGAAGCTTTCTTT
. | TRBJ2-4 | TRBV9 | . | CASSVEGVGNIQYF | TGTGCCAGCAGCGTAGAGGGGGTTGGAAACATTCAGTACTTC
. | TRBJ1-2 | TRBV4-1 | TRBD1 | CASSQVNGQGFGYTF | TGCGCCAGCAGCCAAGTCAATGGACAGGGATTTGGCTACACCTTC
. | TRBJ2-1 | TRBV7-2 | TRBD2 | CASSTRTSGVHIDEQFF | TGTGCCAGCAGCACCCGGACTAGCGGGGTTCATATAGATGAGCAGTTCTTC
. | TRBJ1-2 | TRBV9 | . | CASSVAVNYGYTF | TGTGCCAGCAGCGTAGCCGTTAACTATGGCTACACCTTC
. | TRBJ1-2 | TRBV7-9 | . | CASSSIGLYGYTF | TGTGCCAGCAGCTCGATTGGACTCTATGGCTACACCTTC
. | TRBJ2-7 | TRBV30 | TRBD2 | CAWSVGSGLSYEQYF | TGTGCCTGGAGTGTAGGTAGCGGGTTATCCTACGAGCAGTACTTC
. | TRBJ2-1 | TRBV29-1 | TRBD2 | CSVSGGQLFF | TGCAGCGTGTCGGGGGGTCAGCTGTTCTTC
. | TRBJ1-1 | TRBV19 | . | CASSYQGGTQNTEAFF | TGTGCCAGTAGCTACCAGGGTGGGACACAGAACACTGAAGCTTTCTTT
. | TRBJ2-1 | TRBV7-2 | . | CASSLRSGLMNEQFF | TGTGCCAGCAGCTTACGGAGCGGGTTAATGAATGAGCAGTTCTTC
. | TRBJ2-3 | TRBV18 | TRBD2 | CASSQLTSGRGDTQYF | TGTGCCAGCTCACAACTGACTAGCGGGAGAGGAGATACGCAGTATTTT
. | TRBJ1-1 | TRBV5-4 | TRBD1 | CASSLTGVDTEAFF | TGTGCCAGCAGCTTGACAGGGGTGGACACTGAAGCTTTCTTT
once | TRBJ1-2 | TRBV25-1 | . | CASRDGQRYGYTF | TGTGCCAGCAGGGACGGACAGCGCTATGGCTACACCTTC
. | TRBJ2-3 | TRBV18 | TRBD2 | CASSQEREVIDTQYF | TGTGCCAGCTCACAAGAGCGGGAGGTAATAGATACGCAGTATTTT
. | TRBJ2-3 | TRBV5-4 | . | CASSLGLGAGDITDTQYF | TGTGCCAGCAGCTTGGGTCTAGGGGCGGGGGACATCACAGATACGCAGTATTTT
once | TRBJ1-1 | TRBV5-1 | TRBD1 | CASSLGTGPNTEAFF | TGCGCCAGCAGCTTGGGGACAGGACCGAACACTGAAGCTTTCTTT
. | TRBJ2-3 | TRBV6-4 | TRBD1 | CASSKTGMSGTDTQYF | TGTGCCAGCAGCAAGACAGGGATGTCTGGCACAGATACGCAGTATTTT
. | TRBJ2-7 | TRBV6-5 | TRBD2 | CASSYSGAGAYEQYF | TGTGCCAGCAGTTACTCGGGAGCGGGAGCCTACGAGCAGTACTTC
. | TRBJ2-6 | TRBV4-3 | TRBD1 | CASSQGTGKLSGANVLTF | TGCGCCAGCAGCCAAGGGACAGGGAAACTCTCTGGGGCCAACGTCCTGACTTTC
. | TRBJ2-5 | TRBV5-4 | TRBD2 | CASSSHPSGAMETQYF | TGTGCCAGCAGCTCCCACCCTAGCGGGGCGATGGAGACCCAGTACTTC
. | TRBJ2-7 | TRBV16 | TRBD1 | CASSSGQGEQYF | TGTGCCAGCAGCTCTGGACAGGGCGAGCAGTACTTC
. | TRBJ2-5 | TRBV5-1 | . | CASSLTSQGETQYF | TGCGCCAGCAGCTTGACCAGCCAGGGAGAGACCCAGTACTTC
. | TRBJ2-3 | TRBV9 | . | CASSERGTDTQYF | TGTGCCAGCAGCGAACGGGGCACAGATACGCAGTATTTT
. | TRBJ1-2 | TRBV4-3 | . | CASSQLQGRYGYTF | TGCGCCAGCAGCCAATTACAGGGTCGGTATGGCTACACCTTC
. | TRBJ2-2 | TRBV7-3 | TRBD1 | CASSPSSRGSRGPGELFF | TGTGCCAGCAGCCCCTCCTCAAGGGGCTCCAGGGGGCCCGGGGAGCTGTTTTTT
. | TRBJ2-7 | TRBV13 | TRBD1 | CASSLGWDRGREQYF | TGTGCCAGCAGCTTAGGGTGGGACAGGGGACGCGAGCAGTACTTC